This TCR beta chain was captured by sequencing in a study of beta chain features in type 1 diabetes. Study-level information: Age and gender were similar between patients and healthy donors, as were cell yields. General observations from the study: High TCR expression in some cells could lead to their over-representation in cDNA sequencing. Type 1 diabetes patients had moderately but significantly shorter TCRB CDR3s in all four CD4+ subsets.

Germline-derived CDR1 and CDR2 are MNHEY and SMNVEV (reference sequence). V lost 5 bases, J lost 0 bases, and 15 bases lay in between. The CDR3 totals 16 residues. The authors reverse transcribed all of the isolated RNA, so sequencing captured expressed TCRB transcripts. The protocol was immunoSEQ multiplex PCR, while the TCRdb copy is restricted to in-frame clones and leaves out a portion. The sample gives about 160,000 clones, around 7.9% of which show up once; 0.5% is in the top ten. This clone has more than one count but fewer than ten. Its antigen remains unknown. The chain employs TRBV27 and TRBJ2-3, with D possibly matching TRBD1 (5 bases). Sample: central memory CD4+ T cells from blood. This TCR came from a man aged 18-30 years with type 1 diabetes. The CDR3 reads CASSMQGRSSTDTQYF. The CDR3, as DNA: TGTGCCAGCAGTATGCAGGGAAGATCTAGCACAGATACGCAGTATTTT.